This passage covers 2 T cell receptor beta chains from one sample sequenced in a study of early T cells in non-severe SARS-CoV-2 infection. Each CDR3 protein gets one entry after TCRdb re-called the 5' RACE reads with MiXCR. The sample includes around 60,000 distinct CDR3 sequences, 12% seen only once; the top ten take approximately 10%. Material: whole blood. The receptors originated from an adult who was a healthcare worker with PCR-confirmed SARS-CoV-2 infection or an uninfected control (not recorded which).

This clonotype was observed at least ten times. The chain couples TRBV7-3 to TRBJ2-2; 8 nucleotides match TRBD1. CDR3 length: 15 residues. Losses at the gene ends were 2 bases for V and 3 bases for J; bases not matched to a gene: 2. The V gene's germline CDR1 is SGHTA and CDR2 FQGTGA. The CDR3 sequence is CASSLHRGDTGELFF. DNA of the CDR3: TGTGCCAGCAGCTTACACAGGGGGGACACCGGGGAGCTGTTTTTT.

This clonotype was found many times. This chain uses TRBV4-3 with TRBJ1-6; TRBD1 is a possible D gene (6 bases). The CDR3 runs 14 residues. V gave up 0 bases and J gave up 8 bases, with 8 bases separating them. Germline assignment: CDR1 LGHNA and CDR2 YSLEER. DNA of the CDR3: TGCGCCAGCAGCCAAGACAGGGGAGATTCACCCCTCCACTTT. Encoded protein: CASSQDRGDSPLHF.